This entry features one TCR beta chain sequence. What it binds is not known. The data were obtained in a study of cytomegalovirus exposure and HLA in healthy donors. CDR3 size: 14 residues. Germline V gene sequence: CDR1 SGDLS, CDR2 YYNGEE. The junction had 8 bases not matched to a gene; V was cut back by 5 bases and J by 7 bases. 60 Vbeta and 13 Jbeta primers were used in PCR. Sequencing used immunoSEQ multiplex PCR; TCRdb keeps in-frame clones, though not all of them. The sample gives under 200,000 clones, 82% of which show up once; around 10% is in the top ten. Study observations and caveats: In vitro experiments confirmed that a few CMV-associated chains were specific for CMV antigens.

Input material: PBMCs. The receptor comes from a man aged 50-59 years in good health and CMV-seropositive. The chain is built from TRBV9 and TRBJ1-4, with 7 bases lining up with TRBD1. The CDR3, as DNA: TGTGCCAGCAGTCGAGGGGGCGTGGGTGAAAAACTGTTTTTT. Encoded protein: CASSRGGVGEKLFF.